The rows below give T cell receptor beta chains drawn from one sample of a study of blood T cell repertoires in COVID-19. Using immunoSEQ multiplex PCR, the repertoire was profiled, and TCRdb retains in-frame clones only, with some absent. The data contain 490,000 or so clones, about 85% of them singletons. The sequenced material came from PBMCs or T cells enriched from blood (not recorded which). These TCRs come from a woman aged 60 to 75 who had recovered from COVID-19. Each CDR3 is given with its conserved first and last residue. A D gene is named only where the DNA matches it firmly. Not every row has a clone size; where given, it reads once, few, many or a size class.

abundance	v_gene	d_gene	j_gene	CDR3aa	CDR3nt
-	TRBV18	-	TRBJ1-2	CASSPPIGTGGYTF	TGTGCCAGCTCACCACCGATTGGGACTGGCGGCTACACCTTC
-	TRBV12-3/TRBV12-4	TRBD1	TRBJ1-1	CASKTGQGIKAFF	TGTGCCAGCAAGACGGGACAGGGGATAAAAGCTTTCTTT
-	TRBV9	TRBD1	TRBJ2-3	CATNQQGAEADTQYF	TGTGCCACCAACCAACAGGGGGCAGAAGCAGATACGCAGTATTTT
-	TRBV6-6	TRBD1	TRBJ1-2	CASSSDRVRGYTF	TGTGCCAGCAGCTCGGACAGGGTTCGTGGCTACACCTTC
-	TRBV5-1	-	TRBJ2-1	CASSLDQAGGLNEQFF	TGCGCCAGCAGCTTGGATCAGGCAGGGGGGCTTAATGAGCAGTTCTTC
-	TRBV14	TRBD2	TRBJ2-5	CASSQRRRGKKGETQYF	TGTGCCAGCAGCCAGAGGCGGCGGGGGAAAAAGGGAGAGACCCAGTACTTC
-	TRBV9	-	TRBJ2-1	CASSASQAVNEQFF	TGTGCCAGCAGCGCCTCCCAAGCGGTCAATGAGCAGTTCTTC
-	TRBV24-1	-	TRBJ1-2	CATSDRGTPGGYTF	TGTGCCACCAGTGACCGGGGGACGCCTGGAGGCTACACCTTC
-	TRBV19	-	TRBJ1-5	CASSIDHFPRANQPQHF	TGTGCCAGTAGTATAGATCATTTCCCCAGGGCCAATCAGCCCCAGCATTTT
-	TRBV5-1	-	TRBJ1-2	CASSLDAGRNYGYTF	TGCGCCAGCAGCTTGGACGCAGGAAGAAACTATGGCTACACCTTC
-	TRBV15	-	TRBJ2-3	CATSRDPTGQIGDTQYF	TGTGCCACCAGCAGAGATCCCACAGGTCAAATTGGGGATACGCAGTATTTT
few	TRBV6-4	-	TRBJ1-3	CASSATGSGNTIYF	TGTGCCAGCAGTGCCACAGGGAGTGGAAACACCATATATTTT
-	TRBV5-4	TRBD1	TRBJ2-7	CASSSDRAYEQYF	TGTGCCAGCAGCTCCGACAGGGCCTACGAGCAGTACTTC
-	TRBV30	-	TRBJ2-2	CAWSPRLRTGELFF	TGTGCCTGGAGCCCCAGGCTCCGCACCGGGGAGCTGTTTTTT
-	TRBV24-1	-	TRBJ2-3	CATSDRGTDTQYF	TGTGCCACCAGTGATCGAGGCACAGATACGCAGTATTTT
-	TRBV5-6	TRBD1	TRBJ2-5	CASSVPGQGETQYF	TGTGCCAGCAGCGTACCGGGACAGGGAGAGACCCAGTACTTC
-	TRBV9	TRBD1	TRBJ2-1	CASSANRGHEQFF	TGTGCCAGCAGCGCGAACAGGGGACATGAGCAGTTCTTC
-	TRBV11-2	TRBD2	TRBJ2-1	CASSHPPGRTSGYNEQFF	TGTGCCAGCAGCCACCCCCCAGGTCGGACTAGCGGGTACAATGAGCAGTTCTTC
-	TRBV7-2	-	TRBJ1-2	CASSLVEGGSNYGYTF	TGTGCCAGCAGCTTAGTAGAGGGGGGGTCTAACTATGGCTACACCTTC
once	TRBV6-5	TRBD1	TRBJ2-5	CASGPTGQETQYF	TGTGCCAGCGGACCGACAGGGCAGGAGACCCAGTACTTC
-	TRBV19	-	TRBJ2-4	CASLDGGLAKNIQYF	TGTGCCAGTCTCGACGGGGGACTAGCCAAAAACATTCAGTACTTC
-	TRBV6-1	TRBD2	TRBJ2-4	CASSEGPSGGPAKNIQYF	TGTGCCAGCAGTGAAGGGCCTAGCGGGGGCCCGGCCAAAAACATTCAGTACTTC
-	TRBV25-1	-	TRBJ1-6	CASSAPTPGGGSPLHF	TGTGCCAGCAGTGCCCCCACACCAGGAGGTGGTTCACCCCTCCACTTT
few	TRBV7-2	-	TRBJ1-1	CASSFSGGRTEAFF	TGTGCCAGCAGCTTCTCCGGAGGTAGGACTGAAGCTTTCTTT
once	TRBV30	TRBD1	TRBJ1-2	CAWSRDRVYGYTF	TGTGCCTGGAGTCGGGACAGGGTCTATGGCTACACCTTC
-	TRBV9	TRBD1	TRBJ1-2	CASSSWTGVYGYTF	TGTGCCAGCAGCTCTTGGACAGGGGTCTATGGCTACACCTTC
-	TRBV5-8	-	TRBJ2-3	CASSFQGRSTDTQYF	TGTGCCAGCAGCTTCCAGGGCAGGAGCACAGATACGCAGTATTTT
-	TRBV5-6	-	TRBJ1-1	CASSFRGNTEAFF	TGTGCCAGCAGCTTTCGCGGGAACACTGAAGCTTTCTTT